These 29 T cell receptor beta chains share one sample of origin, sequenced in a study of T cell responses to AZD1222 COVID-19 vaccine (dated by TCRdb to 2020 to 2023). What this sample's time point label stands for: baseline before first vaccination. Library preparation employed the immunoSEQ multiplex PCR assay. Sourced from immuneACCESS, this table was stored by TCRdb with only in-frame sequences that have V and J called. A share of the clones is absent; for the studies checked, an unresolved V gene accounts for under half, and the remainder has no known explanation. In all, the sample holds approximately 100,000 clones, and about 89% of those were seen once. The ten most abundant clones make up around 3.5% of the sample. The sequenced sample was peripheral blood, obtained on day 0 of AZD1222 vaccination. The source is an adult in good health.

The CDR3 sequence: CASSPPAAISGNTIYF. The CDR3 DNA is TGTGCCAGCTCACCACCGGCAGCCATCTCTGGAAACACCATATATTTT. The chain couples TRBV18 to TRBJ1-3; no clear D. V was clipped by 0 bases and J by 0 bases, with 9 bases between them. CDR1 is KGHSH, CDR2 LQKENI, per germline. CDR3 length: 16 residues.

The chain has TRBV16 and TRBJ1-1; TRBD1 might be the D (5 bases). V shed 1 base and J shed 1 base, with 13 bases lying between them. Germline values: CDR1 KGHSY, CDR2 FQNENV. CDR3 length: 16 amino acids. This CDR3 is CASSQFTGQGNTEAFF. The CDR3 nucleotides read TGTGCCAGCAGCCAATTCACCGGGCAGGGGAACACTGAAGCTTTCTTT. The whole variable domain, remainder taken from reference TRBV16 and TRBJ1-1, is GEEVAQTPKHLVRGEGQKAKLYCAPIKGHSYVFWYQQVLKNEFKFLISFQNENVFDETGMPKERFSAKCLPNSPCSLEIQATKLEDSAVYFCASSQFTGQGNTEAFFGQGTRLTVV.

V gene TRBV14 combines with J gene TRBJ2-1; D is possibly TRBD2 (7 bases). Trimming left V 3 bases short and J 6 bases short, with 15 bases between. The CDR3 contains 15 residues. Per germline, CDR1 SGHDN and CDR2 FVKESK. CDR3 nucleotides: TGTGCCAGCAGCCAGGTTCGAGGGGGGGCCAATGAGCAGTTCTTC. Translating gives CASSQVRGGANEQFF.

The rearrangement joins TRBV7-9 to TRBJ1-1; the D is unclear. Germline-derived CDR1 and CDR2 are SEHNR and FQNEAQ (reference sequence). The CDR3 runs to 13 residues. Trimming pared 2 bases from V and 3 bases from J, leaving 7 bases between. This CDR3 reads CASSLNTDTEAFF. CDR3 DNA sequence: TGTGCCAGCAGCTTAAACACGGACACTGAAGCTTTCTTT.

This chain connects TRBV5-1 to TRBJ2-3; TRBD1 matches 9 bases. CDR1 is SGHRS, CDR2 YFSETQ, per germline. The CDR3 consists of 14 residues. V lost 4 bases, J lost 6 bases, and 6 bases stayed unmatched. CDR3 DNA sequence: TGCGCCAGCAGCCCGGACAGGGGACAGGATACGCAGTATTTT. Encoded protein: CASSPDRGQDTQYF.

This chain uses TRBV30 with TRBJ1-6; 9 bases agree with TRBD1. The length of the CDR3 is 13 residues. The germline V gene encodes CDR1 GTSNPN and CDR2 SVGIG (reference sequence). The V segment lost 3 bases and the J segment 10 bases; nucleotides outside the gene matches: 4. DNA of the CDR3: TGTGCCTGGAGGGGACAGGGTTACTCACCCCTCCACTTT. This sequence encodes CAWRGQGYSPLHF.

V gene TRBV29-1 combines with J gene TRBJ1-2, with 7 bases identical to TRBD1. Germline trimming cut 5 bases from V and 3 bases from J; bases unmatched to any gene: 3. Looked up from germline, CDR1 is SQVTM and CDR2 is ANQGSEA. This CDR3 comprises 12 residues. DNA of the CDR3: TGCAGCGTTTCTGGACAGGACTATGGCTACACCTTC. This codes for CSVSGQDYGYTF.

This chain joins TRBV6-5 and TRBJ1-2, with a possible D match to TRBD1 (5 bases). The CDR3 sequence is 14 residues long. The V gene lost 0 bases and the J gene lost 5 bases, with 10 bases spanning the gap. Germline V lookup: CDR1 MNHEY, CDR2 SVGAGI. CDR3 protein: CASSYSGTVYGYTF. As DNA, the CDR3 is TGTGCCAGCAGTTACTCCGGGACGGTGTATGGCTACACCTTC.

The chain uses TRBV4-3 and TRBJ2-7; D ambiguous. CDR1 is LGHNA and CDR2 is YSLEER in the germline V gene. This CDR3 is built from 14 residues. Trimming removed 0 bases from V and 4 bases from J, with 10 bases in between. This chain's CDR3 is CASSQDGSSYEQYF. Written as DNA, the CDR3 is TGCGCCAGCAGCCAAGATGGGTCAAGTTACGAGCAGTACTTC.

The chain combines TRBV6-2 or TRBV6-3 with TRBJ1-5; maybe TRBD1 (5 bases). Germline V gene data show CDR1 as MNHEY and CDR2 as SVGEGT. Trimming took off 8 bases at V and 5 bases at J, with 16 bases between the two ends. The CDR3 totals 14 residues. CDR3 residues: CASRPVGTYQPQHF. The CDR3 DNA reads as TGTGCCAGCCGCCCGGTCGGGACCTATCAGCCCCAGCATTTT.

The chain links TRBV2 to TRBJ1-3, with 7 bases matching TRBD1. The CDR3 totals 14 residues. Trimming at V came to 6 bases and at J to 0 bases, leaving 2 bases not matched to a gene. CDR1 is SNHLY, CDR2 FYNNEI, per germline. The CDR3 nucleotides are TGTGCCAGCAGCGCAGGGGGCTCTGGAAACACCATATATTTT. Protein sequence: CASSAGGSGNTIYF. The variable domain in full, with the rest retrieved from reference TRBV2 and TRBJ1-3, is EPEVTQTPSHQVTQMGQEVILRCVPISNHLYFYWYRQILGQKVEFLVSFYNNEISEKSEIFDDQFSVERPDGSNFTLKIRSTKLEDSAMYFCASSAGGSGNTIYFGEGSWLTVV.

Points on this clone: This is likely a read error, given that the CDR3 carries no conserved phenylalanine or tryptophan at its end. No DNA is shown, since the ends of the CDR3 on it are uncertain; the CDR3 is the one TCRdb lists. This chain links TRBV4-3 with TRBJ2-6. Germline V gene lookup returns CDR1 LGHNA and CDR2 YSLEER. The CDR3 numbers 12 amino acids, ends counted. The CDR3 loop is CASSLFAGRHKV.

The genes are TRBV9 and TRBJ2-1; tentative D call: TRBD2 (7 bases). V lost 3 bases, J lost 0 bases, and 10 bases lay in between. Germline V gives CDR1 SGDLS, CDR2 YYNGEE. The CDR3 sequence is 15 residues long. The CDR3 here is CASSDGGPSYNEQFF. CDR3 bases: TGTGCCAGCAGCGACGGGGGGCCCTCCTACAATGAGCAGTTCTTC.

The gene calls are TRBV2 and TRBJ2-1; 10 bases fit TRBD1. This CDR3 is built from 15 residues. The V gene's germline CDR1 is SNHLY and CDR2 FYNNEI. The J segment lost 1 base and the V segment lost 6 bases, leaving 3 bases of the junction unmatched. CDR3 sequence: CASSDRGPSYNEQFF. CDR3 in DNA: TGTGCCAGCAGCGACAGGGGGCCTTCCTACAATGAGCAGTTCTTC.

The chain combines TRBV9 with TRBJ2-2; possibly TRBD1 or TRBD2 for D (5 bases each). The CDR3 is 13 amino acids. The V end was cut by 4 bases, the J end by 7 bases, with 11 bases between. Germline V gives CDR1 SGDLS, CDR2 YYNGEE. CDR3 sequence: CASSPGGIGELFF. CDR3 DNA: TGTGCCAGCAGCCCTGGGGGAATCGGGGAGCTGTTTTTT.

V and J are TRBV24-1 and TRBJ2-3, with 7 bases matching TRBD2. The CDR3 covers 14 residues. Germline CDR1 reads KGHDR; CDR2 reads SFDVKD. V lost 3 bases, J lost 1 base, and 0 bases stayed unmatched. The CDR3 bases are TGTGCCACCAGTGATCGGGGGGGCACAGATACGCAGTATTTT. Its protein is CATSDRGGTDTQYF.

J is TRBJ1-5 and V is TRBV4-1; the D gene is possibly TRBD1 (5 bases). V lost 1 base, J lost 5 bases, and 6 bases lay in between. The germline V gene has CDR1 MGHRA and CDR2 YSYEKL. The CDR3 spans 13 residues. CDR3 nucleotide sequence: TGCGCCAGCAGCCAAGCAGGGTATCAGCCCCAGCATTTT. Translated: CASSQAGYQPQHF.

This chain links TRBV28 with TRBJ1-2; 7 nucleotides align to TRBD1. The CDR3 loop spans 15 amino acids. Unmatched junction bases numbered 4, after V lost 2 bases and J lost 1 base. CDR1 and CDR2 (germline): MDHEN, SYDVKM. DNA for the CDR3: TGTGCCAGCAGTTTAGAACAGGGGAGTAACTATGGCTACACCTTC. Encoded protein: CASSLEQGSNYGYTF.

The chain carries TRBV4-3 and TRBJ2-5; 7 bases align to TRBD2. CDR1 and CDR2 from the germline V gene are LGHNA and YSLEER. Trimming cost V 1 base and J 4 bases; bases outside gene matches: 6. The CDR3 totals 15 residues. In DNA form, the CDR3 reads TGCGCCAGCAGCCAAGGACCGGGGAGGGGAGAGACCCAGTACTTC. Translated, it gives CASSQGPGRGETQYF.

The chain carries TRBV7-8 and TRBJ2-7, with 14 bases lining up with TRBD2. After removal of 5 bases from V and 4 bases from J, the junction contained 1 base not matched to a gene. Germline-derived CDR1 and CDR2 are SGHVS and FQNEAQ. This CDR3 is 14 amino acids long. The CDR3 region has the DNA TGTGCCAGCAGCCGGACTAGCGGGGGGTACGAGCAGTACTTC. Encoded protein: CASSRTSGGYEQYF.

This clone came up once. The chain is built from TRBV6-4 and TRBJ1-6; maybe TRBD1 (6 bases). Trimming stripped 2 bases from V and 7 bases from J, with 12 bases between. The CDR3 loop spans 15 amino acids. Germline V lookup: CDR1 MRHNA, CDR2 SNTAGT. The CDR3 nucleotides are TGTGCCAGCAGTGACGGTGCAGGGGCGAATTCACCCCTCCACTTT. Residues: CASSDGAGANSPLHF.

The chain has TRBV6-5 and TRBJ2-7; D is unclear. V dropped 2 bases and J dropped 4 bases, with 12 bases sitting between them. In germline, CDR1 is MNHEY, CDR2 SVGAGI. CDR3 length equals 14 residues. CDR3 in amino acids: CASSYGLGTYEQYF. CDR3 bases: TGTGCCAGCAGTTACGGTCTCGGTACTTACGAGCAGTACTTC.

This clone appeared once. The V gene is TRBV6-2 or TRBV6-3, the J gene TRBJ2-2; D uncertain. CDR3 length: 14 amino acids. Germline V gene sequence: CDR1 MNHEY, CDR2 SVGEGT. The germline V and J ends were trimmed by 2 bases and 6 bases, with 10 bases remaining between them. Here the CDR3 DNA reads TGTGCCAGCAGTTACAGCCAGGATTCCGGGGAGCTGTTTTTT. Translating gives CASSYSQDSGELFF.

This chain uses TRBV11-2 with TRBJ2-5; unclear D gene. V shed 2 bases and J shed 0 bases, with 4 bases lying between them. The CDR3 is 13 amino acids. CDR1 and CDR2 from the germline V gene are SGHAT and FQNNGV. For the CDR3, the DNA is TGTGCCAGCAGCTTATTGTACCAAGAGACCCAGTACTTC. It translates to CASSLLYQETQYF.

The CDR3 region is CASSYVQGDQPQHF. The CDR3 nucleotides read TGTGCCAGCAGTTACGTCCAGGGTGATCAGCCCCAGCATTTT. V gene TRBV6-2 or TRBV6-3 combines with J gene TRBJ1-5, with a tentative D call TRBD1 (5 bases). Germline-derived CDR1 and CDR2 are MNHEY and SVGEGT. Trimming removed 2 bases at V and 5 bases at J, with 10 bases between. The CDR3 is made up of 14 amino acids.

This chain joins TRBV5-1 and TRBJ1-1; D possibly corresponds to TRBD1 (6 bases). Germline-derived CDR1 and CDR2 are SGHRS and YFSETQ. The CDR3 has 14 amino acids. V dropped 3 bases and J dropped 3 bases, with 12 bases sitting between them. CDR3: CASSSGRGDTEAFF. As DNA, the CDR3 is TGCGCCAGCAGCTCCGGCAGGGGAGACACTGAAGCTTTCTTT.

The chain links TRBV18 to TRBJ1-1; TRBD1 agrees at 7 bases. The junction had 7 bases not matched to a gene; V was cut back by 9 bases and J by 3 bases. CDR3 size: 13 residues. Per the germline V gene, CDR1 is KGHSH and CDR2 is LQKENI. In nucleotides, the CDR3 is TGTGCCAGTGCACCCCAGGGGGACACTGAAGCTTTCTTT. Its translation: CASAPQGDTEAFF.

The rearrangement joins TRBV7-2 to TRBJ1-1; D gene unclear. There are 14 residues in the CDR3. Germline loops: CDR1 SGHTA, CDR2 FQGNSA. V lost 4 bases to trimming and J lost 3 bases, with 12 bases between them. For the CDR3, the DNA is TGTGCCAGCAGCTCCCTTAATTGGGACACTGAAGCTTTCTTT. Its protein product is CASSSLNWDTEAFF.

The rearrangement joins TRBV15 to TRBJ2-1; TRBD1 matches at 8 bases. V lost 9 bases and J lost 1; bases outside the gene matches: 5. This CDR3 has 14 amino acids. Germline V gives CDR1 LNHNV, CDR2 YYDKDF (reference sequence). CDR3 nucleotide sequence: TGTGCCACGGCAGGGGACAGGTCCTACAATGAGCAGTTCTTC. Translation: CATAGDRSYNEQFF.